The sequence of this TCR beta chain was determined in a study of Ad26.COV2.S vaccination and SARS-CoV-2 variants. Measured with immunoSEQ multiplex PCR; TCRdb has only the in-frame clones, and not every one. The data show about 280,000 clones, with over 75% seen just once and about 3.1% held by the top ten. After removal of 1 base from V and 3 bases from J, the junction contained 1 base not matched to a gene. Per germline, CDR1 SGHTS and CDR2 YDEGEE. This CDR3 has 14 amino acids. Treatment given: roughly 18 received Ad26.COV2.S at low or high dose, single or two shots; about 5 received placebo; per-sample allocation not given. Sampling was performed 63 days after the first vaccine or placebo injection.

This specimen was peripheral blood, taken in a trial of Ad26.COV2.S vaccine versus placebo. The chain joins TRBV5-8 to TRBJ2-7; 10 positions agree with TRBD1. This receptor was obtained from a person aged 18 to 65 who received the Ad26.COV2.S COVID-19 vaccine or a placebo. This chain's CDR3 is CASSLRDRGYEQYF. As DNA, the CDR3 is TGTGCCAGCAGCTTGCGGGACAGGGGCTACGAGCAGTACTTC.